This T cell receptor beta chain was observed in a study of cytomegalovirus exposure and HLA in healthy donors. 60 Vbeta and 13 Jbeta primers were used in PCR. This table comes from immunoSEQ multiplex PCR, and its TCRdb copy is limited to in-frame clones, with some not included. The sample records some 180,000 clones, around four fifths being singletons. Of note for this clone: Antigen unknown.

Whole-study findings and limits: One cluster of highly shared sequence variants probably arose as a sequencing artifact. TRBV6-2, TRBV6-3 and some other V segments were excluded as indistinguishable. Per a prior analysis, the majority of TCR beta V segments were productive roughly 87% or roughly 30% of the time. There were over 150 TCR beta chains listed as cytomegalovirus-associated.

Looked up from germline, CDR1 is MNHEY and CDR2 is SVGAGI. Trimming took 2 bases from V and 4 from J; bases not matched to a gene: 7. The CDR3 has 15 residues. Material for sequencing was PBMCs. The chain is built from TRBV6-5 and TRBJ1-1; 7 bases align to TRBD1. This clonotype originated in a man aged 35 to 55 in good health and CMV-seropositive. CDR3 amino acids: CASSYPSGGGTEAFF. In nucleotides, the CDR3 is TGTGCCAGCAGTTACCCATCAGGGGGAGGCACTGAAGCTTTCTTT.